These 10 T cell receptor beta chains originate from one sample sequenced in a study of T-cell reconstitution after alpha-beta-depleted transplantation in children. Unique molecular identifiers were used in preparing the TCRbeta library. Via MiXCR, TCRdb re-called the PCR reads, giving one row per CDR3 protein. The table includes some 190,000 distinct CDR3 sequences, approximately 10% detected once. Sequenced here: PBMCs, sampled before TCRalphabeta/CD19-depleted stem cell transplant. These receptor sequences come from a boy between 2 and 10 years old with acute myeloid leukemia, due to receive a stem cell transplant.

The table lists this clonotype with many counts. The chain recombines TRBV5-6 with TRBJ1-5; D unclear. Looked up from germline, CDR1 is SGHDT and CDR2 is YYEEEE. V was clipped by 0 bases and J by 5 bases, with 6 bases between them. The CDR3 contains 13 residues. CDR3 bases: TGTGCCAGCAGCTTGGGCAGAGATCAGCCCCAGCATTTT. It codes for CASSLGRDQPQHF.

This clonotype was picked up many times. The rearrangement links TRBV30 to TRBJ2-1; TRBD2 agrees at 8 bases. The junction had 3 bases not matched to a gene; V was cut back by 2 bases and J by 3 bases. The germline V gene has CDR1 GTSNPN and CDR2 SVGIG (reference sequence). The CDR3 has 14 amino acids. In DNA form, the CDR3 reads TGTGCCTGGAGTTTCGGGACTAGCTACAATGAGCAGTTCTTC. It translates to CAWSFGTSYNEQFF.

Regarding this clonotype: A much larger clone is a single base away; this may be a read error. This chain connects TRBV20-1 to TRBJ2-5, with D perhaps TRBD1 (6 bases). The CDR3 extends over 14 amino acids. Germline lookup yields CDR1 DFQATT and CDR2 SNEGSKA (reference sequence). The V gene lost 4 bases and the J gene lost 3 bases, with 15 bases spanning the gap. CDR3 amino acids: CSAITGTIEETQYF. CDR3 nucleotides: TGCAGTGCTATTACAGGGACCATCGAAGAGACCCAGTACTTC.

As regards this clonotype: One end of the junction does not line up with germline, which may come from a read error. J is TRBJ2-1 and V is TRBV5-1; D is perhaps TRBD2 (5 bases). Per the germline V gene, CDR1 is SGHRS and CDR2 is YFSETQ. This CDR3 spans 11 amino acids. DNA of the CDR3: TGCGCCAGCAGCTGGAGGAATGAGCAGCTCTTC. Its translation: CASSWRNEQLF. Full variable domain (remainder filled in from reference TRBV5-1 and TRBJ2-1): KAGVTQTPRYLIKTRGQQVTLSCSPISGHRSVSWYQQTPGQGLQFLFEYFSETQRNKGNFPGRFSGRQFSNSRSEMNVSTLELGDSALYLCASSWRNEQLFGPGTRLTVL.

This clonotype was found many times. CDR3 bases: TGCGCCAGCAGCTCCTCCGATTTGGAGACCCAGTACTTC. This codes for CASSSSDLETQYF. The chain uses TRBV5-1 and TRBJ2-5; D is unresolved. V dropped 3 bases and J dropped 5 bases, with 11 bases sitting between them. The CDR3 is 13 amino acids. Germline V gene data show CDR1 as SGHRS and CDR2 as YFSETQ.

This clonotype was counted many times. The chain joins TRBV5-1 to TRBJ2-1; the D gene is possibly TRBD2 (6 bases). Between the trimmed V and J ends, which lost 0 bases and 6 bases, there was a span of 7 bases. This CDR3 is built from 13 residues. CDR1 is SGHRS, CDR2 YFSETQ, per germline. This CDR3 is CASSLAGGNEQFF. In DNA form, the CDR3 reads TGCGCCAGCAGCTTGGCCGGGGGCAATGAGCAGTTCTTC.

This clonotype was seen ten or more times. CDR3 loop: CSGSKSYEQYF. CDR3 nucleotides: TGCAGCGGGAGTAAGTCCTACGAGCAGTACTTC. The rearrangement joins TRBV20-1 to TRBJ2-7, with D tentatively TRBD2 (6 bases). Per germline, CDR1 DFQATT and CDR2 SNEGSKA (reference sequence). The CDR3 totals 11 residues.

This clonotype was observed many times. This chain uses TRBV4-1 with TRBJ2-1; 12 positions match TRBD2. Trimming removed 4 bases from V and 8 bases from J; junction bases left unmatched: 12. Germline V gene data show CDR1 as MGHRA and CDR2 as YSYEKL. The CDR3 loop spans 17 amino acids. The CDR3 loop is CASSRLLAGGPGDEQFF. DNA for the CDR3: TGCGCCAGCAGCCGACTACTAGCGGGGGGCCCCGGGGATGAGCAGTTCTTC.

This clonotype showed up many times. This chain uses TRBV3-1 with TRBJ1-1; D gene unclear. Germline V CDR1 and CDR2: LGHDT, YNNKEL (reference sequence). Trimming stripped 1 base from V and 1 base from J, with 10 bases between. This CDR3 spans 15 amino acids. CDR3 DNA sequence: TGTGCCAGCAGCCAAGGACCCGGGAAGAACACTGAAGCTTTCTTT. Its translation is CASSQGPGKNTEAFF.

In its sample, this clonotype was seen many times. This sequence joins TRBV20-1 and TRBJ2-7; no clear D gene. Trimming took 6 bases from V and 3 from J, leaving 6 bases between them. Germline assignment: CDR1 DFQATT and CDR2 SNEGSKA (reference sequence). The CDR3 length is 10 residues. The chain's CDR3 is CSAWNYEQYF. CDR3 DNA: TGCAGTGCATGGAACTACGAGCAGTACTTC.